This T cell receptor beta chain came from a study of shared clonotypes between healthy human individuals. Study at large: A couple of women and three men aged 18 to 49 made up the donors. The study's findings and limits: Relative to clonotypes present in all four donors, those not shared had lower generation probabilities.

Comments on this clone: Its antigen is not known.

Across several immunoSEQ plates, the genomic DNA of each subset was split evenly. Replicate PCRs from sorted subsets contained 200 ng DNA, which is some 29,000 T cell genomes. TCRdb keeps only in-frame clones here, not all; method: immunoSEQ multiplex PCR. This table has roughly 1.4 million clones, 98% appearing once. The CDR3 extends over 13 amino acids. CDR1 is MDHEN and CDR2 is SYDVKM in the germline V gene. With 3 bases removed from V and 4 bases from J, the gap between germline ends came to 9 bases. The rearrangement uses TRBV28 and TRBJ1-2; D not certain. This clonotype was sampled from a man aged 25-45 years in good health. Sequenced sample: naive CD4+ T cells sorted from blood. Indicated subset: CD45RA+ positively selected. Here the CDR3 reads CASSFSLLYGYTF. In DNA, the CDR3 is TGTGCCAGCAGTTTTAGCCTGCTCTATGGCTACACCTTC.